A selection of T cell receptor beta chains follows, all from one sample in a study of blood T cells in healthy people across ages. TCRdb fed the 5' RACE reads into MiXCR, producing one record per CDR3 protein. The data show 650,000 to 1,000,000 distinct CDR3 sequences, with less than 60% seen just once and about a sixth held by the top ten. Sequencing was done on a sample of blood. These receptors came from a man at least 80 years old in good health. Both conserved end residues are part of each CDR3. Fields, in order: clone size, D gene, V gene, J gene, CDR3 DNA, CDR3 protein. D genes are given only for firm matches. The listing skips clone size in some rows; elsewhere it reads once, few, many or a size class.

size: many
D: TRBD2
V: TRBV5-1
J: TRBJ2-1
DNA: TGCGCCAGCGCCAAGACTAGCGGGAGCAGAAATGAGCAGTTCTTC
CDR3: CASAKTSGSRNEQFF

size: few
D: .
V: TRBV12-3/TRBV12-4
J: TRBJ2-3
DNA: TGTGCCAGCAGTTTACTTGGGGGAGATACGCAGTATTTT
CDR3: CASSLLGGDTQYF

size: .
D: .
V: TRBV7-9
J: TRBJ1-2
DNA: TGTGCCAGCAGCTTAGCCCTGACAAGCTACACCTTC
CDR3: CASSLALTSYTF

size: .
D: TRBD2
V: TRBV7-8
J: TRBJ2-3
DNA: TGTGCCAGCAGCCCGAGGTCACTAGCGGGAGGGTATTTT
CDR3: CASSPRSLAGGYF

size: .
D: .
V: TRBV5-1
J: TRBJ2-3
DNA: TGCGCCAGCAGCTTCTCTGCAGACAGAGCACAGTATTTT
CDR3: CASSFSADRAQYF

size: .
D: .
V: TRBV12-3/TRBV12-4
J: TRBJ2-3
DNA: TGTGCCAGCAGCAGAAAGGGACTGGTGAGAGCTAGCACAGATACGCAGTATTTT
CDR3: CASSRKGLVRASTDTQYF

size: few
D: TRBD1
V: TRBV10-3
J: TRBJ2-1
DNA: TGTGCCATCAGGTCAGGACAGGGAGACAATGAGCAGTTCTTC
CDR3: CAIRSGQGDNEQFF

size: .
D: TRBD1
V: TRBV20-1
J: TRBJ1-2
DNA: TGCAGAGCCAGGGGACAGGGGGACTATGGCTACACCTTC
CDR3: CRARGQGDYGYTF

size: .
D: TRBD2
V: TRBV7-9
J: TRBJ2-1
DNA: TGTGCCAGCAGCCGGTGGGGACTAGCGGGCAACAATGAGCAGTTCTTC
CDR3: CASSRWGLAGNNEQFF

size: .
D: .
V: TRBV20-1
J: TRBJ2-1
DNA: TGCAGTGCTAGACACTTGGACAATGAGCAGTTCTTC
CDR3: CSARHLDNEQFF

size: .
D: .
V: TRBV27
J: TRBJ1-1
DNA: TGTGCCAGCAGTTCCTCCCAGGGCATCAACACTGAAGCTTTCTTT
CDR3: CASSSSQGINTEAFF

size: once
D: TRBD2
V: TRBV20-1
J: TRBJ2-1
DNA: TGCAGCTGGACTAGCGGTGAGGTTGTGAATGAGCAGTTCTTC
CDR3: CSWTSGEVVNEQFF

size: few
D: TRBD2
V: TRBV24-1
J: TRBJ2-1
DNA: TGTGCCACCAGTGATTCCGATGTGACTAGCGGTCCGTTCGGTGAGCAGTTCTTC
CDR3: CATSDSDVTSGPFGEQFF

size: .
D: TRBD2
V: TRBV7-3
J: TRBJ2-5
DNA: TGTGCCAGCAGCTTACCCCTTCTAGCGGGAGGGCAAGAGACCCAGTACTTC
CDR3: CASSLPLLAGGQETQYF

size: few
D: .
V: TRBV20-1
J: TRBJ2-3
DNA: TGCAGTGAGGCACGAGGAGATACGCAGTATTTT
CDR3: CSEARGDTQYF

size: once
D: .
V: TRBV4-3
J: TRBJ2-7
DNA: TGCGCCAGCAGCCAAGCTACGTTCGGAGATGGGAATGAGCAGTACTTC
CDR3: CASSQATFGDGNEQYF

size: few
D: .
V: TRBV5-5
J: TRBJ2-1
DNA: TGTGCCAGCAGCCCAAGTCTGGGGGCTTACAATGAGCAGTTCTTC
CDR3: CASSPSLGAYNEQFF